The 8 T cell receptor beta chains below were found in one sample sequenced in a study of PD-1 blockade in classical Hodgkin lymphoma (dated by TCRdb to 2018 to 2020). Explained via the paper, the time point label denotes: cycle 1 day 1 (C1D1), immediately before nivolumab initiation. All trial patients had relapsed after autologous stem cell transplantation, with cohorts A, B and C differing in prior brentuximab vedotin exposure. To prepare the library, the immunoSEQ multiplex PCR assay was applied. TCRdb obtained this table from immuneACCESS and retained in-frame rearrangements with V and J assigned. These tables miss some clones; where compared with another copy, unresolved V genes account for less than half of the shortfall, and the remainder is unexplained. The sample table contains almost 100,000 clones; only one count was recorded for over 85% of them. The biggest ten clones account for 2.5% to 3.5% of the sample.

Sequenced material: peripheral blood mononuclear cells (PBMCs), taken at baseline. The receptors were gathered from a human donor with classical Hodgkin lymphoma.

The rearrangement uses TRBV28 and TRBJ1-4; no firm D call. Germline V lookup: CDR1 MDHEN, CDR2 SYDVKM. The germline V and J ends were trimmed by 8 bases and 0 bases, with 7 bases remaining between them. This CDR3 comprises 13 residues. CDR3 sequence (DNA): TGTGCCAGCCTGGGCCCAACTAATGAAAAACTGTTTTTT. Translation: CASLGPTNEKLFF.

V and J are TRBV30 and TRBJ1-1; D is possibly TRBD1 (5 bases). Germline values: CDR1 GTSNPN, CDR2 SVGIG (reference sequence). V was trimmed by 8 bases and J by 6 bases, leaving 22 bases between them. The CDR3 is made up of 14 amino acids. The CDR3 DNA reads as TGTGCCCGTGCTCCGGGACTGCAACAATCTGAAGCTTTCTTT. Amino acids: CARAPGLQQSEAFF.

V and J are TRBV29-1 and TRBJ1-1; no firm D call. The CDR3 extends over 9 amino acids. Germline V gives CDR1 SQVTM, CDR2 ANQGSEA. V shed 7 bases and J shed 5 bases, with 5 bases lying between them. The CDR3 spells CSAGTEAFF. CDR3 bases: TGCAGCGCGGGAACTGAAGCTTTCTTT.

The rearrangement uses TRBV6-1 and TRBJ1-2, with 8 nucleotides matching TRBD1. J was trimmed by 5 bases and V by 0 bases; bases with no gene match: 8. CDR3 length: 16 residues. CDR1 and CDR2 (germline): MNHNS, SASEGT. The CDR3 sequence is CASSEALPQGGYGYTF. In DNA form, the CDR3 reads TGTGCCAGCAGTGAAGCGCTTCCACAGGGGGGGTATGGCTACACCTTC.

The rearrangement joins TRBV11-2 to TRBJ2-1, with 9 bases that match TRBD2. This CDR3 comprises 18 residues. The junction had 11 bases not matched to a gene; V was cut back by 4 bases and J by 1 base. Looked up from germline, CDR1 is SGHAT and CDR2 is FQNNGV. CDR3 sequence reads: CASSSPWASGVSYNEQFF. The CDR3 nucleotides are TGTGCCAGCAGCTCCCCGTGGGCTAGCGGGGTGTCCTACAATGAGCAGTTCTTC.

This chain links TRBV6-5 with TRBJ1-3, with D possibly being TRBD1 (6 bases). Germline lookup yields CDR1 MNHEY and CDR2 SVGAGI. Trimming cost V 2 bases and J 0 bases, with 8 bases left between them. This CDR3 spans 15 amino acids. CDR3 nucleotides: TGTGCCAGCAGTTACCCCAGGGGCTCTGGAAACACCATATATTTT. It encodes CASSYPRGSGNTIYF.

This chain joins TRBV19 and TRBJ2-5; 8 nucleotides match TRBD1. Germline V gene lookup returns CDR1 LNHDA and CDR2 SQIVND (reference sequence). V lost 3 bases, J lost 5 bases, and 8 bases stayed unmatched. This CDR3 spans 15 amino acids. The CDR3 region has the DNA TGTGCCAGTAGTATCCGGGCAGGGGGCTTGGAGACCCAGTACTTC. It yields the protein CASSIRAGGLETQYF.

J is TRBJ1-2 and V is TRBV6-6; tentatively, D is TRBD1 (6 bases). Per the germline V gene, CDR1 is MNHNY and CDR2 is SVGAGI (reference sequence). Between the trimmed V and J ends, which lost 2 bases and 0 bases, there was a span of 13 bases. The CDR3 contains 16 residues. CDR3 sequence: CASSYPVDSPNYGYTF. CDR3 DNA: TGTGCCAGCAGTTACCCTGTGGACAGTCCTAACTATGGCTACACCTTC.